Following are 10 T cell receptor beta chains from one sample sequenced in a study of blood T cell repertoires in COVID-19. Profiling relied on immunoSEQ multiplex PCR, and the TCRdb table lists in-frame clones only, not all of them. The table records some 120,000 clones, approximately 80% of them present only once. Sequencing was carried out using peripheral blood. Receptors originate from a human donor in a cohort sampled during active COVID-19.

The rearrangement links TRBV6-4 to TRBJ1-2, with 7 bases that match TRBD1. The germline V gene has CDR1 MRHNA and CDR2 SNTAGT. J gave up 5 bases and V 3 bases, and 9 bases lay outside the gene matches. This CDR3 region has 15 residues. The CDR3 here is CASSDRPGQLYGYTF. The CDR3 DNA reads as TGTGCCAGCAGTGATAGACCGGGACAGCTTTATGGCTACACCTTC.

V and J are TRBV10-3 and TRBJ1-6; no firm D call. Germline V gene sequence: CDR1 ENHRY, CDR2 SYGVKD. V lost 6 bases to trimming and J lost 7 bases, with 13 bases between them. This CDR3 spans 14 amino acids. DNA of the CDR3: TGTGCCATCAGAACCGGGAACGAGAATTCACCCCTCCACTTT. It translates to CAIRTGNENSPLHF.

The rearrangement links TRBV6-5 to TRBJ2-1; 7 bases match TRBD2. With 7 bases clipped from V and 4 bases from J, the junction kept 7 bases outside the gene matches. The CDR3 is 14 amino acids. Per germline, CDR1 MNHEY and CDR2 SVGAGI. CDR3 in DNA: TGTGCCAGCACCCGGGACTACCCATACAATGAGCAGTTCTTC. This gives the protein CASTRDYPYNEQFF.

This clone has just one count. This chain connects TRBV19 to TRBJ2-7; TRBD2 agrees at 9 bases. V lost 3 bases to trimming and J lost 3 bases; unmatched junction nucleotides: 6. The CDR3 has 15 residues. Germline loops: CDR1 LNHDA, CDR2 SQIVND (reference sequence). The CDR3, as DNA: TGTGCCAGTAGTATGGGGCTAGCGGGATACTACGAGCAGTACTTC. As protein: CASSMGLAGYYEQYF.

V is TRBV28 and J is TRBJ1-1; D unresolved. This CDR3 region has 14 residues. V was trimmed by 4 bases and J by 5 bases, leaving 14 bases between them. Germline-derived CDR1 and CDR2 are MDHEN and SYDVKM. DNA of the CDR3: TGTGCCAGCAGTTCCGGAGGATATCGGACTGAAGCTTTCTTT. Translating gives CASSSGGYRTEAFF.

V usage is TRBV5-1 and J usage is TRBJ2-7, with TRBD2 identical over 8 bases. The J segment lost 3 bases and the V segment lost 1 base, leaving 6 bases of the junction unmatched. This CDR3 has 15 residues. Germline assignment: CDR1 SGHRS and CDR2 YFSETQ. CDR3 nucleotide sequence: TGCGCCAGCAGCTTGAACGTCGGGAGGGACTACGAGCAGTACTTC. Its translation is CASSLNVGRDYEQYF. Complete variable domain (other parts from reference TRBV5-1 and TRBJ2-7): KAGVTQTPRYLIKTRGQQVTLSCSPISGHRSVSWYQQTPGQGLQFLFEYFSETQRNKGNFPGRFSGRQFSNSRSEMNVSTLELGDSALYLCASSLNVGRDYEQYFGPGTRLTVT.

This clone has just a few counts. The V gene is TRBV6-6, the J gene TRBJ2-7; TRBD1 matches at 7 bases. From germline, CDR1 is MNHNY and CDR2 SVGAGI (reference sequence). V shed 2 bases and J 11 bases; nucleotides not matched to a gene: 12. The CDR3 sequence is 14 residues long. The CDR3 reads CASSYADRVPLEYF. CDR3 DNA sequence: TGTGCCAGCAGTTACGCCGACAGGGTTCCCCTGGAGTACTTC.

This clone has just a few counts. The V call is TRBV12-3 or TRBV12-4, the J call TRBJ2-2; D ambiguous. The CDR3 is 11 residues long. The V and J ends lost 3 bases and 7 bases respectively, with 3 bases between them. This CDR3 is CASSFIGELFF. CDR3 sequence (DNA): TGTGCCAGCAGTTTTATCGGGGAGCTGTTTTTT.

This rearrangement joins TRBV28 to TRBJ1-2, with a weak D call TRBD1 (5 bases). Trimming left V 2 bases short and J 7 bases short, with 14 bases between. CDR1 is MDHEN, CDR2 SYDVKM, per germline. This CDR3 is 14 amino acids long. The CDR3 reads CASSLIKGVGGYTF. Written as DNA, the CDR3 is TGTGCCAGCAGTTTAATTAAAGGGGTAGGTGGCTACACCTTC.

The V and J genes are TRBV19 and TRBJ2-1, with TRBD2 matching 9 bases. The CDR3 is made up of 16 amino acids. Germline loops: CDR1 LNHDA, CDR2 SQIVND (reference sequence). Trimming took 0 bases from V and 7 from J; bases not matched to a gene: 7. The DNA for the CDR3 is TGTGCCAGTAGTATAGAAAAGCCGGGACTAGCAAATGAGCAGTTCTTC. This codes for CASSIEKPGLANEQFF. Filled out from reference TRBV19 and TRBJ2-1, the complete variable domain reads DGGITQSPKYLFRKEGQNVTLSCEQNLNHDAMYWYRQDPGQGLRLIYYSQIVNDFQKGDIAEGYSVSREKKESFPLTVTSAQKNPTAFYLCASSIEKPGLANEQFFGPGTRLTVL.